The 9 T cell receptor beta chains in this list originate from one sample, sequenced in a study of shared T cell receptors in the human thymus. TCRdb's table, derived via immunoSEQ multiplex PCR, lists solely in-frame clones and lacks some. The sample has approximately 660,000 clones, approximately 90% seen once. Another study also made use of these data, one on human thymus T cells.

Sample: thymocytes. These receptors were obtained from a boy under two years old with a congenital heart defect.

The chain has TRBV5-1 and TRBJ2-1; 8 nucleotides align to TRBD2. J was trimmed by 0 bases and V by 4 bases; bases with no gene match: 9. The CDR3 is 17 residues long. Germline CDR1 SGHRS, CDR2 YFSETQ. CDR3 loop: CASSLNVSGSSYNEQFF. The CDR3 DNA reads TGCGCCAGCAGCCTTAACGTGAGCGGGAGCTCCTACAATGAGCAGTTCTTC.

The chain carries TRBV5-8 and TRBJ2-3; the D gene is possibly TRBD2 (6 bases). The CDR3 spans 16 residues. V lost 3 bases and J 4 bases, leaving 18 bases between the germline ends. CDR1 is SGHTS, CDR2 YDEGEE, per germline. The CDR3 bases are TGTGCCAGCAGCTCCCCGGGGGTCCTGGGGCCAGATACGCAGTATTTT. Protein sequence: CASSSPGVLGPDTQYF. The full variable domain, in which reference TRBV5-8 and TRBJ2-3 provide the parts outside the CDR3, is EAGVTQSPTHLIKTRGQQATLRCSPISGHTSVYWYQQALGLGLQFLLWYDEGEERNRGNFPPRFSGRQFPNYSSELNVNALELEDSALYLCASSSPGVLGPDTQYFGPGTRLTVL.

The V gene is TRBV5-6, the J gene TRBJ2-1, with 9 bases identical to TRBD2. Germline V gene lookup returns CDR1 SGHDT and CDR2 YYEEEE. The CDR3 extends over 17 amino acids. J gave up 0 bases and V 1 base, and 5 bases lay outside the gene matches. CDR3 nucleotide sequence: TGTGCCAGCAGCTTGACCCATAGCGGGAGCTCCTACAATGAGCAGTTCTTC. Translation: CASSLTHSGSSYNEQFF.

This rearrangement joins TRBV11-3 to TRBJ2-7, with TRBD2 matching 10 bases. The CDR3 runs to 15 residues. After removal of 4 bases from V and 5 bases from J, the junction contained 8 bases not matched to a gene. The germline gives CDR1 SGHNT, CDR2 YENEEA. This chain's CDR3 is CASSSRTSGGDEQYF. The DNA of the CDR3 is TGTGCCAGCAGCTCACGGACTAGCGGAGGGGACGAGCAGTACTTC.

V is TRBV11-2 and J is TRBJ2-3, with 11 positions matching TRBD2. There are 16 residues in the CDR3. CDR1 and CDR2 from the germline V gene are SGHAT and FQNNGV. The V and J ends lost 5 bases and 3 bases, in that order; junction bases with no gene match: 7. The CDR3 DNA reads TGTGCCAGCAGCGTACTAGCGGGAGTGGGTACAGATACGCAGTATTTT. This translates into CASSVLAGVGTDTQYF.

The gene calls are TRBV5-1 and TRBJ2-3, with D maybe TRBD2 (6 bases). CDR1 and CDR2 from the germline V gene are SGHRS and YFSETQ. V shed 0 bases and J shed 5 bases, with 13 bases lying between them. The CDR3 covers 15 residues. The chain's CDR3 is CASSLGLVYVDTQYF. The CDR3 DNA reads as TGCGCCAGCAGCTTGGGACTAGTTTATGTAGATACGCAGTATTTT.

The chain is built from TRBV28 and TRBJ1-4; 8 nucleotides agree with TRBD1. Germline trimming cut 10 bases from V and 0 bases from J; bases unmatched to any gene: 10. The germline gives CDR1 MDHEN, CDR2 SYDVKM. The CDR3 loop spans 16 amino acids. The CDR3 loop is CAIQPQGAATNEKLFF. The DNA of the CDR3 is TGTGCCATCCAACCTCAGGGGGCGGCAACTAATGAAAAACTGTTTTTT.

The chain couples TRBV29-1 to TRBJ2-5; TRBD1 matches 12 bases. After removal of 4 bases from V and 1 base from J, the junction contained 7 bases not matched to a gene. CDR3 size: 16 residues. Germline CDR1 is SQVTM and CDR2 is ANQGSEA. CDR3 sequence (DNA): TGCAGCGTTGCGGGACAGGGGGCGTCCACCCAAGAGACCCAGTACTTC. Protein sequence: CSVAGQGASTQETQYF.

The chain carries TRBV6-1 and TRBJ2-7; D is unresolved. This CDR3 comprises 14 residues. Trimming took 0 bases from V and 3 from J, leaving 9 bases between them. Germline CDR1 is MNHNS and CDR2 is SASEGT. The CDR3 DNA sequence: TGTGCCAGCAGTGAAGCGGGCAGCCGCTACGAGCAGTACTTC. Its translation is CASSEAGSRYEQYF.